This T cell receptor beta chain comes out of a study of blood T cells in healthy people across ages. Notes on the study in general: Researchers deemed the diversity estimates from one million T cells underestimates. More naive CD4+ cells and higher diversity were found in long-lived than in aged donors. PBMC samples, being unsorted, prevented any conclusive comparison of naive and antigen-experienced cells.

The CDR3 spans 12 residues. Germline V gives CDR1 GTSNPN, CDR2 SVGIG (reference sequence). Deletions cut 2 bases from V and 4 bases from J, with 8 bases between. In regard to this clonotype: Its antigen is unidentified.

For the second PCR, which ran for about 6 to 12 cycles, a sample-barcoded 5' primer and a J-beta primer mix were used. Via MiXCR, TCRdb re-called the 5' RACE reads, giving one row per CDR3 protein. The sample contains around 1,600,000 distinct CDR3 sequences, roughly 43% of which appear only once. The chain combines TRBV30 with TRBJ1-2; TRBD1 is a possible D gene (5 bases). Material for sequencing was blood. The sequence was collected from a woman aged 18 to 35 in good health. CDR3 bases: TGTGCCTGGAGTATGGGGACCTATGGCTACACCTTC. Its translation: CAWSMGTYGYTF.